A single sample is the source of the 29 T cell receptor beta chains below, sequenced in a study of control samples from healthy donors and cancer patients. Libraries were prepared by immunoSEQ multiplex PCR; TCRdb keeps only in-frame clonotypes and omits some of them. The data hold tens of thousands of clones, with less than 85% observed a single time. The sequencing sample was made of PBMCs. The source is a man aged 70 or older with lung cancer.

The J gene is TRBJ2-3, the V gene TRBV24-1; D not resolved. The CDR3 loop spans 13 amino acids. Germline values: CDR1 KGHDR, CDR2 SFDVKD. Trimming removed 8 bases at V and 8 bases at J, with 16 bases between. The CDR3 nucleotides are TGTGCCACCATAAAAAAGTCCTCAGGTACGCAGTATTTT. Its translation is CATIKKSSGTQYF.

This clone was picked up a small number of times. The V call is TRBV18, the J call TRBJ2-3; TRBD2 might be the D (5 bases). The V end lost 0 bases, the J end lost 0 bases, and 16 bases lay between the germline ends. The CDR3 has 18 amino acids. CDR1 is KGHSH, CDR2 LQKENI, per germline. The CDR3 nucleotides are TGTGCCAGCTCACCACCGGGGAGACCAATTTCTAGCACAGATACGCAGTATTTT. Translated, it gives CASSPPGRPISSTDTQYF.

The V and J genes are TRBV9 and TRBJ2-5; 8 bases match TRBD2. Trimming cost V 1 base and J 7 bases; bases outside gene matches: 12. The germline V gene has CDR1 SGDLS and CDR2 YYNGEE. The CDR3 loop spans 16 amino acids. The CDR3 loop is CASSVRSAGVPGTQYF. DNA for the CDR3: TGTGCCAGCAGCGTACGGTCAGCGGGGGTGCCGGGGACCCAGTACTTC.

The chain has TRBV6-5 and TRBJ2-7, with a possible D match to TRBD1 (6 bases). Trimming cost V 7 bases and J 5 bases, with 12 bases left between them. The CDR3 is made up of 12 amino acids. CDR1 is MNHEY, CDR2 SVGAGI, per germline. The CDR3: CASKGPGDEQYF. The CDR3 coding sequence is TGTGCCAGCAAAGGTCCAGGGGACGAGCAGTACTTC.

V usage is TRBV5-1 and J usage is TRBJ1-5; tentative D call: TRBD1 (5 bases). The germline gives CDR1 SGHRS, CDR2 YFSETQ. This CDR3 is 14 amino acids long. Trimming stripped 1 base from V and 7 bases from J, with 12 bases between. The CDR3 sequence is CASSLYGGGQPQHF. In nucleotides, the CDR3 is TGCGCCAGCAGCTTGTATGGGGGGGGGCAGCCCCAGCATTTT.

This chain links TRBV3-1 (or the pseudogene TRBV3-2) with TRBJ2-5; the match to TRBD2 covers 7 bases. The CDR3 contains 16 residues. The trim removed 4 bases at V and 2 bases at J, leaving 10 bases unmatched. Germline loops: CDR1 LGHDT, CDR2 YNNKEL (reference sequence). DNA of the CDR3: TGTGCCAGCAGCCGTATCCCCGGGGGGAGGCAAGAGACCCAGTACTTC. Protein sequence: CASSRIPGGRQETQYF.

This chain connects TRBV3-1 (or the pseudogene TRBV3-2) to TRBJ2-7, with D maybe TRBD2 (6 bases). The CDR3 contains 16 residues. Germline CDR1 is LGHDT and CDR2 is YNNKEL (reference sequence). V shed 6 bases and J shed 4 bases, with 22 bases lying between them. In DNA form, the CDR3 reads TGTGCCAGCAGTCACCCGTCGGGGCTAGCGACTTACGAGCAGTACTTC. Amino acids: CASSHPSGLATYEQYF.

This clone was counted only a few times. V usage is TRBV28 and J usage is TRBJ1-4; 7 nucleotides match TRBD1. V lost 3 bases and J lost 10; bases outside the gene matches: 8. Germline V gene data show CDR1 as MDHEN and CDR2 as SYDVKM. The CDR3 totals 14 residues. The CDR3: CASSLGRGSGKLFF. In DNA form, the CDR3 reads TGTGCCAGCAGTTTGGGCAGGGGGTCGGGAAAACTGTTTTTT. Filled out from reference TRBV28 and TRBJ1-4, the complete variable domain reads DVKVTQSSRYLVKRTGEKVFLECVQDMDHENMFWYRQDPGLGLRLIYFSYDVKMKEKGDIPEGYSVSREKKERFSLILESASTNQTSMYLCASSLGRGSGKLFFGSGTQLSVL.

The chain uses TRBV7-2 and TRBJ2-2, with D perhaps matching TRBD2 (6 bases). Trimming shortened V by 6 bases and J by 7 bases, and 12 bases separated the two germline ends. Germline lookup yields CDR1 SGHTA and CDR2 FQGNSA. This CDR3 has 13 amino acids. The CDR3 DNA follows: TGTGCCAGCAGTCTCGGACTATACGGGGAGCTGTTTTTT. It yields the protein CASSLGLYGELFF.

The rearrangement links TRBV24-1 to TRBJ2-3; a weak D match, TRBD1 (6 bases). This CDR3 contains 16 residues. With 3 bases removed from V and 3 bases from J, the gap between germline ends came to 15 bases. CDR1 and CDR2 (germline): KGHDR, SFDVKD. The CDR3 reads CATSDPQGVGTDTQYF. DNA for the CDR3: TGTGCCACCAGTGATCCACAGGGTGTGGGGACAGATACGCAGTATTTT.

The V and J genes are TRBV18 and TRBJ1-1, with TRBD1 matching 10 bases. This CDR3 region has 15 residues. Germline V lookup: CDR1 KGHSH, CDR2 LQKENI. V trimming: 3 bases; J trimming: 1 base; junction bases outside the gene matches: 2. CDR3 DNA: TGTGCCAGCTCACCGGACAGGGGGAGGAACACTGAAGCTTTCTTT. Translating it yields CASSPDRGRNTEAFF.

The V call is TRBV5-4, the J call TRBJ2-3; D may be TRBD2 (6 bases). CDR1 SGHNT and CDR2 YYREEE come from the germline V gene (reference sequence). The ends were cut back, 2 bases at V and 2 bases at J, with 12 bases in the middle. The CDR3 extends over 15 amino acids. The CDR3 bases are TGTGCCAGCAGCTTCGGGACTCACGACACAGATACGCAGTATTTT. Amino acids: CASSFGTHDTDTQYF.

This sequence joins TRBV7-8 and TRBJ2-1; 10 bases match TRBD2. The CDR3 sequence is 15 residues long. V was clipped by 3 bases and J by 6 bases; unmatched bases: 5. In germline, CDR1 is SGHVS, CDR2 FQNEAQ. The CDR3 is CASSFGLAAPNEQFF. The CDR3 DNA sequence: TGTGCCAGCAGCTTTGGACTAGCGGCCCCCAATGAGCAGTTCTTC.

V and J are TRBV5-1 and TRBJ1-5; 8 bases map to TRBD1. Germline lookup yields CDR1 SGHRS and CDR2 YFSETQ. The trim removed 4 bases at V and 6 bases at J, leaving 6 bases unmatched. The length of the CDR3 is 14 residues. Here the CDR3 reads CASSKTGDAQPQHF. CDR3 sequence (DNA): TGCGCCAGCAGCAAGACAGGGGATGCTCAGCCCCAGCATTTT.

Written as DNA, the CDR3 is TGTGCCCGAAAGGAGGGGTACGAGCAGTACTTC. Translation gives CARKEGYEQYF. The chain has TRBV30 and TRBJ2-7; perhaps TRBD2 as D (6 bases). V lost 8 bases and J 4 bases, leaving 12 bases between the germline ends. The CDR3 sequence is 11 residues long. CDR1 is GTSNPN and CDR2 is SVGIG in the germline V gene (reference sequence).

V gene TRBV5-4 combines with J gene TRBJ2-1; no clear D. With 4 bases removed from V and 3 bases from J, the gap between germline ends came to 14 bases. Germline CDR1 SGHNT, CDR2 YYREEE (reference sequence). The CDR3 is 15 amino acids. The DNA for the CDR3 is TGTGCCAGCAGCCAGGACCTTAAAAGCTACAATGAGCAGTTCTTC. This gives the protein CASSQDLKSYNEQFF.

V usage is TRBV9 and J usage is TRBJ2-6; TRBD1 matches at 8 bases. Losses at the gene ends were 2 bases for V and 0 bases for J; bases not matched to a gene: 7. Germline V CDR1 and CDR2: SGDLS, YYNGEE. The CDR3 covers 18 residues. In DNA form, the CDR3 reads TGTGCCAGCAGCGTGGGGGACAGGCTGGGCTCTGGGGCCAACGTCCTGACTTTC. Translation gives CASSVGDRLGSGANVLTF.

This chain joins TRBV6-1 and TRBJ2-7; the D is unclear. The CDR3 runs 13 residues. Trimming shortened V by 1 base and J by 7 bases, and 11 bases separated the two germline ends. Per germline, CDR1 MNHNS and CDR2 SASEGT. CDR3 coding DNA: TGTGCCAGCAGTGAAGTCGAAGTTTTTGAGCAGTACTTC. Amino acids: CASSEVEVFEQYF.

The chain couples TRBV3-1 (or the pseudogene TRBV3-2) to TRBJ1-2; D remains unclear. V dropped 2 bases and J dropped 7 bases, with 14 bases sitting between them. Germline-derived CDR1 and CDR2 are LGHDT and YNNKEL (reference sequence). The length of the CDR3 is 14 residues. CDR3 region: CASSQFPGLSGYTF. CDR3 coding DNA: TGTGCCAGCAGCCAATTCCCGGGGTTAAGTGGCTACACCTTC.

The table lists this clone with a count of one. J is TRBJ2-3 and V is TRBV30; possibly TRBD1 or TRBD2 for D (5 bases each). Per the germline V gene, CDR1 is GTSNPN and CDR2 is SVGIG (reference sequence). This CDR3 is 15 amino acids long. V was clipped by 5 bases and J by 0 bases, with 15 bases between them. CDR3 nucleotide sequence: TGTGCCTGGGCCCGGGGCATACAAAGCACAGATACGCAGTATTTT. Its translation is CAWARGIQSTDTQYF.

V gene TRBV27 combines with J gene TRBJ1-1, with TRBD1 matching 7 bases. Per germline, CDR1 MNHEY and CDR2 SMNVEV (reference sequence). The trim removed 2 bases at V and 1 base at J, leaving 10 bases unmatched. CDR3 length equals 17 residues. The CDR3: CASSLGVPQGKNTEAFF. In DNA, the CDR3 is TGTGCCAGCAGTTTAGGTGTCCCACAGGGGAAGAACACTGAAGCTTTCTTT.

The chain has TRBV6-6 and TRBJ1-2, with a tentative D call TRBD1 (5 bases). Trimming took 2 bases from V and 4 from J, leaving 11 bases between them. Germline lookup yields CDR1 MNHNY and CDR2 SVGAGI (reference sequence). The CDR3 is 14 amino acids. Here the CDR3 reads CASSYIDRSYGYTF. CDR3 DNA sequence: TGTGCCAGCAGTTACATTGACAGATCCTATGGCTACACCTTC.

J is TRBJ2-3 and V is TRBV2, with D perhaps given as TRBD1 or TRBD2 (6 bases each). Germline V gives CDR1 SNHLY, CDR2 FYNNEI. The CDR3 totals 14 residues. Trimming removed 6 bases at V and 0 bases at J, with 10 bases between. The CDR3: CASRQGTSTDTQYF. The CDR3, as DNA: TGTGCCAGCAGGCAGGGGACTAGCACAGATACGCAGTATTTT.

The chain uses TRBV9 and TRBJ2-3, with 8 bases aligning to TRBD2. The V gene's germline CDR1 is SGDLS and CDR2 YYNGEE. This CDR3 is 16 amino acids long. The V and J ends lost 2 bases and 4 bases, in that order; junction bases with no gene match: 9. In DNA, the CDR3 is TGTGCCAGCAGCGTTACCGGGACTAGGAGCGCAGATACGCAGTATTTT. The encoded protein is CASSVTGTRSADTQYF.

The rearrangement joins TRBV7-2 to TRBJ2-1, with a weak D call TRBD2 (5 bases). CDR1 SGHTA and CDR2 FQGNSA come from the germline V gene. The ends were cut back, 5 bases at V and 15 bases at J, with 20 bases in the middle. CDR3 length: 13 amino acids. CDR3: CASSRGTGYSLFF. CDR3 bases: TGTGCCAGCAGCCGGGGTACGGGTTACTCCTTGTTCTTC.

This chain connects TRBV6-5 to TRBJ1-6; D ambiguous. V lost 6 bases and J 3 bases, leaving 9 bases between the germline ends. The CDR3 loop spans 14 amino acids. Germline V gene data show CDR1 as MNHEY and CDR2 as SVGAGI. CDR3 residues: CASRTVGYNSPLHF. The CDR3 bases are TGTGCCAGCAGGACCGTTGGCTATAATTCACCCCTCCACTTT.

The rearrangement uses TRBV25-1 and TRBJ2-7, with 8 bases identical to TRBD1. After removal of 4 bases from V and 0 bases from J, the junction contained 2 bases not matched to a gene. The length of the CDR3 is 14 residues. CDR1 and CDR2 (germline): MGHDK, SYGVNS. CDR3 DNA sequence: TGTGCCAGCAGTGGGACAGGGAGCTCCTACGAGCAGTACTTC. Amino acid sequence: CASSGTGSSYEQYF.

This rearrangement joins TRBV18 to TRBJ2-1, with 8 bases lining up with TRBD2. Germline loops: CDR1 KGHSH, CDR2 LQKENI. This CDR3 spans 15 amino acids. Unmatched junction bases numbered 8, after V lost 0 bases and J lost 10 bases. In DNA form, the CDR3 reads TGTGCCAGCTCACCACCAACGGGGGGGCCTCGGGAGCAGTTCTTC. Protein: CASSPPTGGPREQFF. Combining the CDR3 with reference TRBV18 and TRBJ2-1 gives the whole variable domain NAGVMQNPRHLVRRRGQEARLRCSPMKGHSHVYWYRQLPEEGLKFMVYLQKENIIDESGMPKERFSAEFPKEGPSILRIQQVVRGDSAAYFCASSPPTGGPREQFFGPGTRLTVL.

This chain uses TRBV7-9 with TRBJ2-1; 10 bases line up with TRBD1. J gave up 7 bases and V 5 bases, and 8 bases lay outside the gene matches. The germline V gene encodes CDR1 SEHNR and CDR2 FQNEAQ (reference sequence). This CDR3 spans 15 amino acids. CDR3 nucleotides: TGTGCCAGCAGCGCCCGGGACAGGGGATTAAATGAGCAGTTCTTC. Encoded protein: CASSARDRGLNEQFF.